Sequencing of this T cell receptor beta chain was carried out in a study of early T cells in non-severe SARS-CoV-2 infection. TCRdb redid the calling of the 5' RACE reads with MiXCR, one entry per CDR3 protein. The table records 65,000 to 75,000 distinct CDR3 sequences, around 4.2% of them present only once. Material: whole blood, obtained at baseline. The receptor was isolated from an adult who was a healthcare worker with PCR-confirmed SARS-CoV-2 infection or an uninfected control (not recorded which). The donor label of this sample is uncertain.

The CDR3 DNA reads as TGTGCCAGCAGCCGTAGCGGCCTAGAAGAGACCCAGTACTTC. Amino acid sequence: CASSRSGLEETQYF. The rearrangement joins TRBV7-2 to TRBJ2-5; D might be TRBD2 (6 bases). Trimming stripped 5 bases from V and 3 bases from J, with 13 bases between. Germline V CDR1 and CDR2: SGHTA, FQGNSA. CDR3 length: 14 residues.